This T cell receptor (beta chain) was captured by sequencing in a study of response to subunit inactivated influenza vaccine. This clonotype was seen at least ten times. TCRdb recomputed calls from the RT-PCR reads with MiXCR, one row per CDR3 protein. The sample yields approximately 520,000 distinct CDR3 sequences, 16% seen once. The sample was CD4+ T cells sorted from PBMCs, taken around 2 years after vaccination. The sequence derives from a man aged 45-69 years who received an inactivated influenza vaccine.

This chain's CDR3 is CASSTAGGTDTQYF. The CDR3 nucleotides read TGTGCCAGCAGCACAGCAGGGGGTACAGATACGCAGTATTTT. The chain combines TRBV6-1 with TRBJ2-3; 7 bases align to TRBD1. The germline CDR1 and CDR2 sequences are MNHNS and SASEGT. The CDR3 extends over 14 amino acids. Unmatched junction bases numbered 6, after V lost 6 bases and J lost 3 bases.